The clone carrying this T cell receptor beta chain was seen more than once but under ten times. The target antigen is unknown. TCRdb recomputed calls from the RT-PCR reads with MiXCR, one row per CDR3 protein. The sample contains approximately 32,000 distinct CDR3 sequences, less than 70% of which appear only once. V lost 1 base, J lost 0 bases, and 10 bases lay in between. The CDR3 sequence is 16 residues long. CDR1 and CDR2 (germline): SGHAT, FQDESV (reference sequence). The sample belongs to a study of yellow fever vaccine responses in identical twins. Study-level findings and limits: Reportedly, twins' vaccine T cell responses looked partly convergent and partly personalized.

The material was T cells from blood (PBMCs), unsorted or a sorted subset (not recorded which), obtained before or after yellow fever vaccination (not recorded which). This TCR derives from a woman younger than 35 who received the yellow fever vaccine. This chain links TRBV11-1 with TRBJ2-1, with a weak D call TRBD2 (5 bases). The CDR3 sequence is CASSLGLARSYNEQFF. Here the CDR3 DNA reads TGTGCCAGCAGCTTAGGGCTAGCTCGCTCCTACAATGAGCAGTTCTTC.